The rows below give T cell receptor beta chains drawn from one sample of a study of cytomegalovirus exposure and HLA in healthy donors. The data were produced by immunoSEQ multiplex PCR, yet TCRdb's version contains in-frame clones alone and is incomplete. Among approximately 110,000 clones listed, around 67% were seen once. Sequencing input: PBMCs. The source is a man aged 55 to 70 in good health and CMV-seropositive. The CDR3 runs from the conserved cysteine through the conserved F or W. A D gene is named only where the DNA matches it firmly. Clone size is not always given. Where it is, it says once, few, many or a class for expanded clones.

TRBJ2-7,NA,TRBD1,TRBV28,CASSPTLGTGSYEQYF,TGTGCCAGCAGCCCTACCCTGGGGACAGGGTCCTACGAGCAGTACTTC
TRBJ1-1,few,NA,TRBV28,CASSRSGSFF,TGTGCCAGCAGTAGGTCGGGATCTTTCTTT
TRBJ2-3,NA,NA,TRBV7-2,CASSPQTGRDTQYF,TGTGCCAGCAGCCCCCAGACGGGGAGGGATACGCAGTATTTT
TRBJ1-6,NA,NA,TRBV7-2,CASSLGSLSSYNSPLHF,TGTGCCAGCAGCTTAGGATCCCTAAGCTCCTATAATTCACCCCTCCACTTT
TRBJ2-3,NA,NA,TRBV2,CASSDSSVPDTQYF,TGTGCCAGCAGTGATTCAAGCGTCCCAGATACGCAGTATTTT
TRBJ1-3,NA,NA,TRBV6-9,CASSYHSSGNTIYF,TGTGCCAGCAGTTATCACAGCTCTGGAAACACCATATATTTT
TRBJ2-7,NA,TRBD2,TRBV10-3,CAISERTSGANYEQYF,TGTGCCATCAGTGAGCGCACTAGCGGGGCCAACTACGAGCAGTACTTC
TRBJ2-7,NA,NA,TRBV30,CAWSGRRVDVEQYF,TGTGCCTGGAGTGGGAGGCGGGTCGACGTCGAGCAGTACTTC
TRBJ2-3,NA,NA,TRBV29-1,CSTNTDTQYF,TGCAGCACAAACACAGATACGCAGTATTTT
TRBJ2-3,NA,TRBD2,TRBV19,CASSQPGLAGVDTQYF,TGTGCCAGTAGTCAACCGGGACTAGCGGGGGTAGATACGCAGTATTTT
TRBJ2-3,once,NA,TRBV5-6,CASSLDAGGTDTQYF,TGTGCCAGCAGCCTGGACGCAGGGGGCACAGATACGCAGTATTTT
TRBJ2-3,NA,NA,TRBV11-2,CASSVTGDTQYF,TGTGCCAGCAGCGTAACAGGGGATACGCAGTATTTT
TRBJ1-1,NA,NA,TRBV2,CASREDGNTEAFF,TGTGCCAGCAGAGAAGACGGGAACACTGAAGCTTTCTTT
TRBJ2-5,few,NA,TRBV11-2,CASSLGAGQETQYF,TGTGCCAGCAGCTTAGGGGCGGGGCAGGAGACCCAGTACTTC
TRBJ2-3,few,NA,TRBV6-1,CASSAIRGLGTDTQYF,TGTGCCAGCAGTGCCATCAGGGGCCTGGGAACAGATACGCAGTATTTT
TRBJ2-5,NA,TRBD2,TRBV28,CASTSGGAVETQYF,TGTGCCAGCACTAGCGGGGGGGCGGTAGAGACCCAGTACTTC
TRBJ2-3,NA,NA,TRBV29-1,CSVGKRRGTDTQYF,TGCAGCGTTGGCAAAAGACGGGGAACAGATACGCAGTATTTT
TRBJ2-1,NA,NA,TRBV11-2,CASSLRGVGGLSYNEQFF,TGTGCCAGCAGCTTAAGAGGAGTCGGGGGGCTTTCCTACAATGAGCAGTTCTTC
TRBJ2-7,NA,NA,TRBV29-1,CSVEPGAGPEQYF,TGCAGCGTTGAACCTGGGGCAGGGCCCGAGCAGTACTTC
TRBJ2-2,NA,NA,TRBV19,CASSIGQGTTGELFF,TGTGCCAGTAGTATCGGGCAGGGAACCACCGGGGAGCTGTTTTTT
TRBJ1-2,few,NA,TRBV29-1,CSVVSGGGGYTF,TGCAGCGTGGTGTCGGGAGGTGGTGGCTACACCTTC
TRBJ2-7,NA,NA,TRBV5-6,CAGGLGTSSYEQYF,TGTGCCGGCGGCTTGGGAACTAGCTCCTACGAGCAGTACTTC